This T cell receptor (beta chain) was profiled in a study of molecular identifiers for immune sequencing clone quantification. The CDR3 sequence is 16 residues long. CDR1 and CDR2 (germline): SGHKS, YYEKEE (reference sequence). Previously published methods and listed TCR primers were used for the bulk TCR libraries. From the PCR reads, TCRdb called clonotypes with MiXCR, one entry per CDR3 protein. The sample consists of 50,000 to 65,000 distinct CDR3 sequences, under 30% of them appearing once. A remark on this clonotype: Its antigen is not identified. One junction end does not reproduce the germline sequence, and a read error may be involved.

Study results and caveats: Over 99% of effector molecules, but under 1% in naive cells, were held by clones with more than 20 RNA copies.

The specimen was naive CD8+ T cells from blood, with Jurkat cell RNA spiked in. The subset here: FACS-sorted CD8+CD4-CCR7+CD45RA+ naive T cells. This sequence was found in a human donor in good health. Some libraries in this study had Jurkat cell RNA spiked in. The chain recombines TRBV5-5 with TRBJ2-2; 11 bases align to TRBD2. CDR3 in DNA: TGTGCCAGCAGCCCCGGACTAGCGGGTCTCACCGGGGAGCTGCTTTTT. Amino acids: CASSPGLAGLTGELLF.